This T cell receptor beta chain appears in the sequencing data of a study of control samples from healthy donors and cancer patients. Germline trimming cut 4 bases from V and 3 bases from J; bases unmatched to any gene: 3. CDR3 size: 14 residues. Germline CDR1 is SGDLS and CDR2 is YYNGEE. Method: immunoSEQ multiplex PCR; TCRdb's copy keeps in-frame clones and lacks some. Found here are around 120,000 clones, about nine tenths of them singletons; the top ten hold over 6.5%. V gene TRBV9 combines with J gene TRBJ2-3; TRBD2 aligns across 9 bases. Specimen: blood. This sequence originates from a man aged 40-49 years in good health. The CDR3 spells CASSRSGGTDTQYF. The CDR3 DNA reads TGTGCCAGCAGCCGTAGCGGGGGAACAGATACGCAGTATTTT. Variable domain in full (rest from reference TRBV9 and TRBJ2-3): DSGVTQTPKHLITATGQRVTLRCSPRSGDLSVYWYQQSLDQGLQFLIQYYNGEERAKGNILERFSAQQFPDLHSELNLSSLELGDSALYFCASSRSGGTDTQYFGPGTRLTVL.